This T cell receptor beta chain was captured in a study of cytomegalovirus exposure and HLA in healthy donors. The study's findings and limits: Listed as cytomegalovirus-associated were about 160 TCR beta chains. The authors considered a cluster of highly shared sequence variants likely to be a sequencing artifact.

PCR employed 60 Vbeta and 13 Jbeta primers. TCRdb keeps only in-frame clones here, not all; method: immunoSEQ multiplex PCR. The sample lists 100,000 to 150,000 clones, 82% occurring once. For this clone: Its specificity is unknown.

Trimming stripped 0 bases from V and 4 bases from J, with 10 bases between. The CDR3 extends over 14 amino acids. Looked up from germline, CDR1 is SGHRS and CDR2 is YFSETQ. This receptor was identified in a woman aged 45 to 65 in good health and CMV-seropositive. The chain links TRBV5-1 to TRBJ1-1, with unresolved D. The specimen sequenced was PBMCs. CDR3 nucleotides: TGCGCCAGCAGCTTGGACAGTGAAGGCACTGAAGCTTTCTTT. Protein sequence: CASSLDSEGTEAFF. Supplemented by reference TRBV5-1 and TRBJ1-1, the full variable domain reads KAGVTQTPRYLIKTRGQQVTLSCSPISGHRSVSWYQQTPGQGLQFLFEYFSETQRNKGNFPGRFSGRQFSNSRSEMNVSTLELGDSALYLCASSLDSEGTEAFFGQGTRLTVV.